This T cell receptor (beta chain) originates from a study of T cells in Graves' hyperthyroidism and ophthalmopathy. Germline CDR1 is MDHEN and CDR2 is SYDVKM. V was pared by 8 bases and J by 7 bases, with 11 bases between. The CDR3 runs to 12 residues. TCR beta CDR3 sequences were amplified from RNA transcripts. First-round RT-PCR of the TCR CDR3 relied on the HTBI primer set. A single record per CDR3 protein comes from TCRdb applying MiXCR to the multiplex PCR reads. The sample records hundreds of thousands of distinct CDR3 sequences, approximately 15% being singletons. Whole-study findings and limits: Ophthalmopathy onset followed model prediction by a median around 6.9 months. Most thyroid clonotypes expanded above 0.001 appeared in blood too.

Uncontrolled infection, other autoimmune disease, pregnancy and lactation each barred patients from inclusion. Diagnosing involved the use of clinical symptoms, serum thyroxine and TRAb, thyroid ultrasound and orbital computed tomography. On this clonotype: The antigen is unknown.

The origin of this receptor is a woman in her thirties or forties with Graves' hyperthyroidism. The chain employs TRBV28 and TRBJ1-4, with D possibly matching TRBD1 (6 bases). The sample was blood. Written as DNA, the CDR3 is TGTGCCAGCCTTAGCAGGGGTGAAAAACTGTTTTTT. Translating it yields CASLSRGEKLFF.